This T cell receptor beta chain was sequenced in a study of cytomegalovirus exposure and HLA in healthy donors. Findings and caveats of the study: Reports described diagnosis of cytomegalovirus status by the classifier as highly specific and sensitive. Certain indistinguishable V segments, among them TRBV6-2 and TRBV6-3, were excluded.

On this clone: Its specificity is not known.

The PCR ran on 60 Vbeta and 13 Jbeta primers. Sequencing used immunoSEQ multiplex PCR; TCRdb keeps in-frame clones, though not all of them. The sample holds around 170,000 clones; over 70% are singletons and the top ten take 3% to 3.5%. CDR3 length: 15 residues. The ends were cut back, 6 bases at V and 5 bases at J, with 20 bases in the middle. Looked up from germline, CDR1 is SGHTS and CDR2 is YDEGEE. This TCR was sampled from a woman between 50 and 59 years old in good health and CMV-seropositive. Sequenced: PBMCs. V gene TRBV5-8 combines with J gene TRBJ1-2, with a possible D match to TRBD1 (6 bases). Here the CDR3 reads CASIKRRGQGYGYTF. CDR3 nucleotide sequence: TGTGCCAGCATCAAACGGCGGGGGCAGGGGTATGGCTACACCTTC.